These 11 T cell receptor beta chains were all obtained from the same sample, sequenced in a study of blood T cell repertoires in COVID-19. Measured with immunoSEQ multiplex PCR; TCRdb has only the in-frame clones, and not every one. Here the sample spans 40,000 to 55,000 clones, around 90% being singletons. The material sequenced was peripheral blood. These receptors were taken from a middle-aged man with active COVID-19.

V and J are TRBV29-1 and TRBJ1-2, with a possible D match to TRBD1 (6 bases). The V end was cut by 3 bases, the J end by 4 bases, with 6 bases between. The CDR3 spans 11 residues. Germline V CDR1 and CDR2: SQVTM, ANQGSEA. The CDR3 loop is CSVETGYGYTF. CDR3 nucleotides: TGCAGCGTTGAGACAGGCTATGGCTACACCTTC.

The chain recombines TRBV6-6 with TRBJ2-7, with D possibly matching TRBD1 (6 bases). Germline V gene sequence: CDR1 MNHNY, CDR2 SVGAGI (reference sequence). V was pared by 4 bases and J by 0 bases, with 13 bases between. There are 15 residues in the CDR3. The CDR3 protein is CASSSPQGSSYEQYF. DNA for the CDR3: TGTGCCAGCAGTTCCCCACAGGGAAGCTCCTACGAGCAGTACTTC.

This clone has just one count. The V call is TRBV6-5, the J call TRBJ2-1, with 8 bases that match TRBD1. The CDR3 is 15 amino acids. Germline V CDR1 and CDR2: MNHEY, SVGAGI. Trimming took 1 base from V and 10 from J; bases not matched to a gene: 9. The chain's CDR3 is CASSYFPGTGAEQFF. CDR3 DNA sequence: TGTGCCAGCAGTTACTTTCCCGGGACAGGAGCCGAGCAGTTCTTC.

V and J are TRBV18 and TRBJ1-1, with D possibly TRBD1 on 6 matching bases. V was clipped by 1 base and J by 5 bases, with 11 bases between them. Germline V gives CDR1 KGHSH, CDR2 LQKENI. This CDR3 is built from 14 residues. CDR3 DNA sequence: TGTGCCAGCTCACCACAGGGGGGGTGGACTGAAGCTTTCTTT. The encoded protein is CASSPQGGWTEAFF.

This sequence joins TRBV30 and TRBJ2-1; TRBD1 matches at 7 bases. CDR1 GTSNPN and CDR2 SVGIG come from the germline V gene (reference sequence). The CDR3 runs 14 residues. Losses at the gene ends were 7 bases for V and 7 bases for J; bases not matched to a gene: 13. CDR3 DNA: TGTGCCTTGGACAGGAGCAACACCCTTAATGAGCAGTTCTTC. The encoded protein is CALDRSNTLNEQFF.

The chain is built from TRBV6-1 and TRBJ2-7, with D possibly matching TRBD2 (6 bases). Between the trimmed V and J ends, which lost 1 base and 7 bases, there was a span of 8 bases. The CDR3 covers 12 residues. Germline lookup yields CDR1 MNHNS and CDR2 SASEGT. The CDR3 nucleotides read TGTGCCAGCAGTGAAGGGAGGGAAGAGCAGTACGTC. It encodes CASSEGREEQYV.

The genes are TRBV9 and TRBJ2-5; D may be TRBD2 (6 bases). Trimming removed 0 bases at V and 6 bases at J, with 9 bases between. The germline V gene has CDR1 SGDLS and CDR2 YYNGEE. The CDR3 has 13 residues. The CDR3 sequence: CASSVEAGKTQYF. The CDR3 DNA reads TGTGCCAGCAGCGTAGAGGCGGGGAAGACCCAGTACTTC.

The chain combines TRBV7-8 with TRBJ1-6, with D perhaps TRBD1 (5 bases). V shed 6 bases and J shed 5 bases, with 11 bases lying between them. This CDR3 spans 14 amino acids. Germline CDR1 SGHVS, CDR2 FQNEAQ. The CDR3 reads CASRKLRDNSPLHF. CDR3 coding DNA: TGTGCCAGCAGGAAGCTCAGGGATAATTCACCCCTCCACTTT.

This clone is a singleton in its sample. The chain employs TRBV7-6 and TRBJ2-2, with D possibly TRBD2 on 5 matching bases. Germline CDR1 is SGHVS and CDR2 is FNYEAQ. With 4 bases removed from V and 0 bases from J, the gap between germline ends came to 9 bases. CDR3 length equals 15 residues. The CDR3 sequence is CASSSRTANTGELFF. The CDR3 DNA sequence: TGTGCCAGCAGCTCACGGACTGCGAACACCGGGGAGCTGTTTTTT.

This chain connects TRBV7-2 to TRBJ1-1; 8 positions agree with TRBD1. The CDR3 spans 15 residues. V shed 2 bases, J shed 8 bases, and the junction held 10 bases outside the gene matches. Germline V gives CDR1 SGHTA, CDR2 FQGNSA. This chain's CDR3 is CASSLYRQDRVEAFF. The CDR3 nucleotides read TGTGCCAGCAGCTTATATCGGCAGGACAGGGTAGAAGCTTTCTTT.

The CDR3 loop reads CASSFLQGASNEKLFF. Here the CDR3 DNA reads TGCGCCAGCAGCTTTTTACAGGGGGCGTCTAATGAAAAACTGTTTTTT. The chain joins TRBV5-1 to TRBJ1-4; 9 bases match TRBD1. Looked up from germline, CDR1 is SGHRS and CDR2 is YFSETQ. CDR3 size: 16 residues. Trimming took 2 bases from V and 3 from J; bases not matched to a gene: 5.